This paragraph covers one T cell receptor (beta chain) sequence. Its antigen specificity is not known. Base quality data are lacking; no much larger clone is found one base away. The CDR3 has 15 amino acids, counting the end cysteine and phenylalanine. This entry keeps only the CDR3 DNA: 45 bases, framed from base 1. CDR1 and CDR2 were assigned from the germline V gene as SGHDT and YYEEEE. The germline ends are 23 bases apart after V is trimmed by 4 bases and J by 10 bases. These data come from a study of cytomegalovirus exposure and HLA in healthy donors (dated by TCRdb to 2016 to 2017). With regard to the full study: A later analysis indicated that the 120 or so validation repertoires were generated on the platform also employed for the approximately 700 repertoires of the first cohort. The study was designed to test whether signatures of past pathogen exposure could be identified by cataloging public T cell receptors. Besides the first cohort of under 700 subjects, a separate validation cohort made up of around 120 different subjects was used. To predict cytomegalovirus infection status, the study combined high-throughput TCR immunosequencing, statistical association of individual TCRs with disease status, and machine learning.

The donors belonged to the validation cohort of over a hundred subjects, which was separate from the roughly 670-subject first cohort. Library method: the immunoSEQ multiplex PCR assay. Concerning the study's data processing: To diagnose cytomegalovirus status from the catalog of TCR beta chain sequences, a statistical classification framework was built. Imported from immuneACCESS, the table was reduced by TCRdb to in-frame sequences with V and J called. These copies leave out some clones; in studies compared against another copy, an unresolved V gene accounts for under half, and the cause of the remainder is not known. V and J calls and clone size are as listed in that table; D and trimming were resolved from the DNA. The table for this sample lists around 250,000 clones; nearly 90% of them were counted only once. The ten largest clones take up 0.35% to 0.4% of the sample. General study outcomes and caveats: The classifier was reported to diagnose cytomegalovirus status with high specificity and sensitivity in both the original cohort and the validation cohort. Of the cluster scores, roughly 95% were above 0 in a later analysis, which found that TCRs clustered in the first cohort also tended to co-occur in the 130 or so validation repertoires. According to the authors, the approach could potentially be generalized to other disease states and immunological phenotypes. In vitro tests confirmed that a few of the cytomegalovirus-associated TCR beta chains recognize cytomegalovirus antigens. All 110 or so repertoires were used to score co-occurrence in the validation cohort in a later analysis, because that analysis had no HLA typing for the cohort. The study listed around 160 TCR beta chains as associated with cytomegalovirus. Across donors, most TCR sequences were observed very rarely, whereas some public TCRs were present in many individuals.

The sequence joins TRBV5-6 to TRBJ1-2; the best D guess is TRBD1, with 5 bases matching. Sequenced material: PBMCs. The source is a woman between 18 and 29 years old in good health and CMV-seronegative. The DNA sequence follows: TGTGCCAGCAGCCCGGAGGGACGGACTTTAGACTTCTACACCTTC. Translated, this gives CASSPEGRTLDFYTF.